The T cell receptor beta chain under discussion was sequenced for a study of OX40 agonist ivuxolimab in advanced cancers. Looked up from germline, CDR1 is MNHNS and CDR2 is SASEGT. The germline V and J ends were trimmed by 1 base and 0 bases, with 10 bases remaining between them. The CDR3 consists of 16 residues. Data came from immunoSEQ multiplex PCR; TCRdb stores just in-frame clones and leaves some out. The sample records tens of thousands of clones, about nine tenths being singletons. The source of this sequence is an adult with an advanced solid tumor such as melanoma, head and neck, liver or kidney cancer. This material consisted of CD4+ or CD8+ T cells sorted from blood, taken in a trial of the OX40 agonist ivuxolimab. This chain links TRBV6-1 with TRBJ2-1; D remains ambiguous. CDR3 bases: TGTGCCAGCAGTGAAGTCGTGGTATCCTCCTACAATGAGCAGTTCTTC. This translates into CASSEVVVSSYNEQFF.